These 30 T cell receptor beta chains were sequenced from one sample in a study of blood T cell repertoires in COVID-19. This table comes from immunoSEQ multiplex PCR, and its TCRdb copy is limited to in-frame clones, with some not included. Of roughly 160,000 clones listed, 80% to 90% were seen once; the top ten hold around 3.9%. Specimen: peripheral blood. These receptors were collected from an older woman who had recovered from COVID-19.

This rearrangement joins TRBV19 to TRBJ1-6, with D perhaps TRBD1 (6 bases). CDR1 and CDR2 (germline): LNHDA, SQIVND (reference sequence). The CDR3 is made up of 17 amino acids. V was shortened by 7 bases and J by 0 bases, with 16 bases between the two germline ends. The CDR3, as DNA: TGTGCCAGTAAGTCACAGGGACCAGCCTCCTATAATTCACCCCTCCACTTT. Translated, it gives CASKSQGPASYNSPLHF.

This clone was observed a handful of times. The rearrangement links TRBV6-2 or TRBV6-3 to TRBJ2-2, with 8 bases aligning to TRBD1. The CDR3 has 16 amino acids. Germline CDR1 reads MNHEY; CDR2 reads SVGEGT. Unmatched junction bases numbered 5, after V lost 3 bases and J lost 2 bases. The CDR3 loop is CASSYTGQGNTGELFF. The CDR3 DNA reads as TGTGCCAGCAGTTATACCGGACAGGGCAACACCGGGGAGCTGTTTTTT.

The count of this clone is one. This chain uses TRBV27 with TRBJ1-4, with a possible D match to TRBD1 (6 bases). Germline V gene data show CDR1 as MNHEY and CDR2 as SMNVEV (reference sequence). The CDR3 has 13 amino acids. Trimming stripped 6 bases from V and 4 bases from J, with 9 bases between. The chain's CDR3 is CASRGQNNEKLFF. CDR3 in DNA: TGTGCCAGCAGAGGACAGAATAATGAAAAACTGTTTTTT. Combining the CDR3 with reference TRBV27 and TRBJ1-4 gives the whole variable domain EAQVTQNPRYLITVTGKKLTVTCSQNMNHEYMSWYRQDPGLGLRQIYYSMNVEVTDKGDVPEGYKVSRKEKRNFPLILESPSPNQTSLYFCASRGQNNEKLFFGSGTQLSVL.

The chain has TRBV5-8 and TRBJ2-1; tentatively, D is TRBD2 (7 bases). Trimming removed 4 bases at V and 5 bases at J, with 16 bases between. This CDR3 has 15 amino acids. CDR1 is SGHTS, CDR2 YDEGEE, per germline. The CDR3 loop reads CASSPLRGGHNEQFF. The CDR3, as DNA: TGTGCCAGCAGCCCTCTGAGGGGGGGCCACAATGAGCAGTTCTTC. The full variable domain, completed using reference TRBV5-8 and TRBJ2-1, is EAGVTQSPTHLIKTRGQQATLRCSPISGHTSVYWYQQALGLGLQFLLWYDEGEERNRGNFPPRFSGRQFPNYSSELNVNALELEDSALYLCASSPLRGGHNEQFFGPGTRLTVL.

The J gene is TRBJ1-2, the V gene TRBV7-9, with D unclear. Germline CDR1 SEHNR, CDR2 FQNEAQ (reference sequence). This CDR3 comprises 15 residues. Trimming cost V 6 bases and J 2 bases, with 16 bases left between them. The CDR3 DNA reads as TGTGCCAGCAGATCGAGGTCCTCGTCGAACTATGGCTACACCTTC. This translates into CASRSRSSSNYGYTF.

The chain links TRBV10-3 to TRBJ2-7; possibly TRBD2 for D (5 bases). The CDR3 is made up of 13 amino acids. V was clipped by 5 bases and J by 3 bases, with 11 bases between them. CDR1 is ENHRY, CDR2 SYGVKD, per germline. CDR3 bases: TGTGCCATCAGTCACGGGGAGAACTACGAGCAGTACTTC. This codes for CAISHGENYEQYF.

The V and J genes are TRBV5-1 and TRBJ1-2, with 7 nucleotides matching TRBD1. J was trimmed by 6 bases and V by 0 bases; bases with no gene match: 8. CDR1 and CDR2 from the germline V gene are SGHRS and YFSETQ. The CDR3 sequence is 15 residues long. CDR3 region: CASSLDRGNTDGYTF. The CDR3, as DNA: TGCGCCAGCAGCTTGGACAGGGGAAATACTGATGGCTACACCTTC. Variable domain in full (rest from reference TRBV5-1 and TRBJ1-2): KAGVTQTPRYLIKTRGQQVTLSCSPISGHRSVSWYQQTPGQGLQFLFEYFSETQRNKGNFPGRFSGRQFSNSRSEMNVSTLELGDSALYLCASSLDRGNTDGYTFGSGTRLTVV.

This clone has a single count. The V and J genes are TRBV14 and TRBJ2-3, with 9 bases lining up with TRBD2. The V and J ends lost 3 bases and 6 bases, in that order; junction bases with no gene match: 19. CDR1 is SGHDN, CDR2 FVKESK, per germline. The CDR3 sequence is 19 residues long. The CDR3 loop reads CASSQKSVLAGDKGDTQYF. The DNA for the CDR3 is TGTGCCAGCAGCCAGAAGAGTGTATTAGCGGGGGATAAGGGCGATACGCAGTATTTT.

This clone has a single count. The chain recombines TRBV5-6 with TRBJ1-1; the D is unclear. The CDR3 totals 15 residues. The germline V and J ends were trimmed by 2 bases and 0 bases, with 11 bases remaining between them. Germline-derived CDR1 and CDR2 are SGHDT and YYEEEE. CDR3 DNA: TGTGCCAGCAGCTTCGACCGAGGGCTGAACACTGAAGCTTTCTTT. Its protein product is CASSFDRGLNTEAFF.

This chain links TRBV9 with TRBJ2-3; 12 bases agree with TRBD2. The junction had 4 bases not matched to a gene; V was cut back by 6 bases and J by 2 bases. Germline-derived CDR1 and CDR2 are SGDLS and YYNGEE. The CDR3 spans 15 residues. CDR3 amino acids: CASTRLAGDTDTQYF. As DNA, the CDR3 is TGTGCCAGCACCCGACTAGCGGGGGACACAGATACGCAGTATTTT. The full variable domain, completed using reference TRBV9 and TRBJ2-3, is DSGVTQTPKHLITATGQRVTLRCSPRSGDLSVYWYQQSLDQGLQFLIQYYNGEERAKGNILERFSAQQFPDLHSELNLSSLELGDSALYFCASTRLAGDTDTQYFGPGTRLTVL.

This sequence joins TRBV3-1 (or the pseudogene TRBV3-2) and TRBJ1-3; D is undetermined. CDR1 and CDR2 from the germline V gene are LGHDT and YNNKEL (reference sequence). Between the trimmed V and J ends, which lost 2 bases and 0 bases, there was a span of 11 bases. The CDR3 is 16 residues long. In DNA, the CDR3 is TGTGCCAGCAGCCAATATACTGTAGTCTCTGGAAACACCATATATTTT. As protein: CASSQYTVVSGNTIYF.

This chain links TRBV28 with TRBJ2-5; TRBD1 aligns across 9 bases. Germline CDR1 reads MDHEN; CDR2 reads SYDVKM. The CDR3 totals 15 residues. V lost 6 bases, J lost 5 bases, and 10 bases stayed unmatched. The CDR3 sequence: CASRGSGQGLETQYF. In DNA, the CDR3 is TGTGCCAGCAGAGGTTCGGGACAGGGTTTGGAGACCCAGTACTTC.

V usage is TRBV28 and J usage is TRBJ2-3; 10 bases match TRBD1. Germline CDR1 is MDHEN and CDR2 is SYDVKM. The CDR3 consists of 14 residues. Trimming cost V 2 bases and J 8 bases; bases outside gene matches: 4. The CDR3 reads CASSLMDRGTTQYF. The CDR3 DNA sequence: TGTGCCAGCAGTTTAATGGACAGGGGGACTACGCAGTATTTT.

This CDR3 is CASSVGQGVGTEAFF. CDR3 in DNA: TGTGCCAGCAGTGTGGGACAGGGGGTTGGCACTGAAGCTTTCTTT. The chain recombines TRBV2 with TRBJ1-1; TRBD1 matches 11 bases. After removal of 4 bases from V and 4 bases from J, the junction contained 5 bases not matched to a gene. Germline V gives CDR1 SNHLY, CDR2 FYNNEI. The length of the CDR3 is 15 residues.

The CDR3 sequence is CASSPGGDTEAFF. The CDR3 bases are TGTGCCAGCTCACCGGGGGGGGACACTGAAGCTTTCTTT. V gene TRBV18 combines with J gene TRBJ1-1; D may be TRBD1 (5 bases). Germline V lookup: CDR1 KGHSH, CDR2 LQKENI. V lost 3 bases, J lost 3 bases, and 8 bases lay in between. The CDR3 consists of 13 residues.

This CDR3 reads CASSATGGGYEQYF. CDR3 nucleotides: TGCGCCAGCAGTGCCACAGGGGGCGGCTACGAGCAGTACTTC. The J gene is TRBJ2-7, the V gene TRBV10-2, with TRBD1 identical over 9 bases. The CDR3 is made up of 14 amino acids. The V segment lost 4 bases and the J segment 3 bases; nucleotides outside the gene matches: 4. Germline V gives CDR1 WSHSY, CDR2 SAAADI.

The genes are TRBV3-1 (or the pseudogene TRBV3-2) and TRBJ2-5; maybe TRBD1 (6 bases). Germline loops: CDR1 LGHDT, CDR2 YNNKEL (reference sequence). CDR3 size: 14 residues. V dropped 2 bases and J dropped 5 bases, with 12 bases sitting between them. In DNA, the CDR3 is TGTGCCAGCAGCCAAAGAACAGGGACCGAGACCCAGTACTTC. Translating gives CASSQRTGTETQYF.

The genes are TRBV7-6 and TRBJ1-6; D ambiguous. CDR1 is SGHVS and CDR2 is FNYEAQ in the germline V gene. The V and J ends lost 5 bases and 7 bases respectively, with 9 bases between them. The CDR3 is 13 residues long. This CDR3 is CASSPVSNSPLHF. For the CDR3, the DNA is TGTGCCAGCAGCCCTGTCTCCAATTCACCCCTCCACTTT. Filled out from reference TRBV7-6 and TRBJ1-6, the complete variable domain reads GAGVSQSPRYKVTKRGQDVALRCDPISGHVSLYWYRQALGQGPEFLTYFNYEAQQDKSGLPNDRFSAERPEGSISTLTIQRTEQRDSAMYRCASSPVSNSPLHFGNGTRLTVT.

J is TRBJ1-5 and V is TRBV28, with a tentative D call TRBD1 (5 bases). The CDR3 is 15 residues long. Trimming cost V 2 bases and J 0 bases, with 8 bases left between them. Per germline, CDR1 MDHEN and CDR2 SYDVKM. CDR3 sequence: CASSLGGFSNQPQHF. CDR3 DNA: TGTGCCAGCAGTTTAGGGGGGTTTAGCAATCAGCCCCAGCATTTT. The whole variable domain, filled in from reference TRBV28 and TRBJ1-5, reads DVKVTQSSRYLVKRTGEKVFLECVQDMDHENMFWYRQDPGLGLRLIYFSYDVKMKEKGDIPEGYSVSREKKERFSLILESASTNQTSMYLCASSLGGFSNQPQHFGDGTRLSIL.

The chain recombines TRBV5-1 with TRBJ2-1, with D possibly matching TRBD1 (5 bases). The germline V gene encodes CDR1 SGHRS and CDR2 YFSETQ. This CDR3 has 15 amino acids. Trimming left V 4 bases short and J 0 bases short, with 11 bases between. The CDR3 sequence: CASSPWGSSYNEQFF. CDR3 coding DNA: TGCGCCAGCAGCCCTTGGGGCAGCTCCTACAATGAGCAGTTCTTC.

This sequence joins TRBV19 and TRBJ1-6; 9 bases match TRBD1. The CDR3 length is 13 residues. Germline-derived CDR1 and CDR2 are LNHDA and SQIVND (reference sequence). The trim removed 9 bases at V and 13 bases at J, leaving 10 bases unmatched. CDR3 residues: CASSGTGNRPLHF. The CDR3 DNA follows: TGTGCCAGCTCCGGGACAGGGAATAGGCCCCTCCACTTT.

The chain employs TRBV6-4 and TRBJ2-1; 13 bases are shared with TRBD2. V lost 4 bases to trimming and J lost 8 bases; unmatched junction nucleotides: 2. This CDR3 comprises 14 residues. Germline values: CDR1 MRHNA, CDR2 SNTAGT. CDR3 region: CASSGLAGGYEQFF. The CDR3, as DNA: TGTGCCAGCAGTGGACTAGCGGGGGGTTATGAGCAGTTCTTC.

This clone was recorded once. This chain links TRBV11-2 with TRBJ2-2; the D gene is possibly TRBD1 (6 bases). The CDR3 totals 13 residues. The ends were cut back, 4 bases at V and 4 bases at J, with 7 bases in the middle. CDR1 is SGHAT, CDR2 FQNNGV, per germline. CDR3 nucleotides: TGTGCCAGCAGCTGGGGGCGCACCGGGGAGCTGTTTTTT. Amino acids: CASSWGRTGELFF.

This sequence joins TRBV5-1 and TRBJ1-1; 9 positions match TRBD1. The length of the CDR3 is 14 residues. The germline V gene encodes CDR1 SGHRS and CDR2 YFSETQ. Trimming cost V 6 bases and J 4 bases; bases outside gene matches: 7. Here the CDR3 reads CASTLQGAFTEAFF. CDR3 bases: TGCGCCAGCACGTTACAGGGGGCGTTCACTGAAGCTTTCTTT.

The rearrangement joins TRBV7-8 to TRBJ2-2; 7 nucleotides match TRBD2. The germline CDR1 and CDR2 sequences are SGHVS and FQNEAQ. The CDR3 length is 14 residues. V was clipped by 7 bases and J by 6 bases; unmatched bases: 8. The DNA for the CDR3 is TGTGCCAGCATGCCTACGGGACTACCCGGGGAGCTGTTTTTT. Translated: CASMPTGLPGELFF.

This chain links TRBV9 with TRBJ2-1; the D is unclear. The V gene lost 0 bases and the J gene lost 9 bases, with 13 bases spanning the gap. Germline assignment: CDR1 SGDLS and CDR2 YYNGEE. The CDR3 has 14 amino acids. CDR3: CASSVDSLGVEQFF. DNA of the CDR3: TGTGCCAGCAGCGTAGATTCCCTAGGCGTTGAGCAGTTCTTC.

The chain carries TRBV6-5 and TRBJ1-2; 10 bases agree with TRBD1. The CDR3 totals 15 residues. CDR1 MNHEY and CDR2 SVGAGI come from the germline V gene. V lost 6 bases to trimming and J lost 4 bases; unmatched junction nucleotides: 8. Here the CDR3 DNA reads TGTGCCAGCAGCCCCACGACAGGGGGCATCTATGGCTACACCTTC. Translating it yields CASSPTTGGIYGYTF.

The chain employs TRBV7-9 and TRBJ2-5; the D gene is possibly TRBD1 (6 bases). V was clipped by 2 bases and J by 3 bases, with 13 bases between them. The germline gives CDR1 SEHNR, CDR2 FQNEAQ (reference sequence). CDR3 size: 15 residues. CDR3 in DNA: TGTGCCAGCAGCTTACGTCAACAGGGAAAAGAGACCCAGTACTTC. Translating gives CASSLRQQGKETQYF.

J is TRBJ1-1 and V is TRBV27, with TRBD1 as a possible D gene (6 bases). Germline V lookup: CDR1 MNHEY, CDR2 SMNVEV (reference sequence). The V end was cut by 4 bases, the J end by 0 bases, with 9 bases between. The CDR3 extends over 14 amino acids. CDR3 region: CASSWGQLNTEAFF. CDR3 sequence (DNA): TGTGCCAGCAGTTGGGGGCAACTGAACACTGAAGCTTTCTTT.

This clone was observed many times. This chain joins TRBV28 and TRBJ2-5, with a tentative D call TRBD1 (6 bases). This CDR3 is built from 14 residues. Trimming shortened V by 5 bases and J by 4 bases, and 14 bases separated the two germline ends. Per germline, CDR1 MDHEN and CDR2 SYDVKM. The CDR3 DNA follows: TGTGCCAGCAGTCCCCTGGCAGGGGCAGAGACCCAGTACTTC. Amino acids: CASSPLAGAETQYF.